This T cell receptor beta chain came from a study of control samples from healthy donors and cancer patients (dated by TCRdb to 2019 to 2021). A remark on this clone: It has no known antigen specificity. Per-base quality was not reported, and no clone a single base away is much larger than it.

CDR1 and CDR2, per the germline V gene, are MGHRA and YSYEKL. V loses 4 bases, J loses 0 bases, and the germline ends lie 12 bases apart. The CDR3 has 15 amino acids, counting the end cysteine and phenylalanine. This entry keeps only the CDR3 DNA: 45 bases, framed from base 1. Library method: the immunoSEQ multiplex PCR assay. Not all clones reach the TCRdb copy of this immuneACCESS table, which keeps in-frame sequences only. Checked studies attribute under half of the gap to unresolved V genes and leave the rest unexplained. The sample table shows about 140,000 clones, and about 90% are seen once. The ten largest clones represent around 7.3% of the sample.

The sequence joins TRBV4-1 to TRBJ1-1, with no confident D gene call. The TCR originated in a man aged 18 to 30 in good health. Sequences were obtained from blood. The CDR3 region has the sequence CASSPRRTLNTEAFF. The DNA sequence is given as TGCGCCAGCAGCCCCCGGAGAACCTTGAACACTGAAGCTTTCTTT.